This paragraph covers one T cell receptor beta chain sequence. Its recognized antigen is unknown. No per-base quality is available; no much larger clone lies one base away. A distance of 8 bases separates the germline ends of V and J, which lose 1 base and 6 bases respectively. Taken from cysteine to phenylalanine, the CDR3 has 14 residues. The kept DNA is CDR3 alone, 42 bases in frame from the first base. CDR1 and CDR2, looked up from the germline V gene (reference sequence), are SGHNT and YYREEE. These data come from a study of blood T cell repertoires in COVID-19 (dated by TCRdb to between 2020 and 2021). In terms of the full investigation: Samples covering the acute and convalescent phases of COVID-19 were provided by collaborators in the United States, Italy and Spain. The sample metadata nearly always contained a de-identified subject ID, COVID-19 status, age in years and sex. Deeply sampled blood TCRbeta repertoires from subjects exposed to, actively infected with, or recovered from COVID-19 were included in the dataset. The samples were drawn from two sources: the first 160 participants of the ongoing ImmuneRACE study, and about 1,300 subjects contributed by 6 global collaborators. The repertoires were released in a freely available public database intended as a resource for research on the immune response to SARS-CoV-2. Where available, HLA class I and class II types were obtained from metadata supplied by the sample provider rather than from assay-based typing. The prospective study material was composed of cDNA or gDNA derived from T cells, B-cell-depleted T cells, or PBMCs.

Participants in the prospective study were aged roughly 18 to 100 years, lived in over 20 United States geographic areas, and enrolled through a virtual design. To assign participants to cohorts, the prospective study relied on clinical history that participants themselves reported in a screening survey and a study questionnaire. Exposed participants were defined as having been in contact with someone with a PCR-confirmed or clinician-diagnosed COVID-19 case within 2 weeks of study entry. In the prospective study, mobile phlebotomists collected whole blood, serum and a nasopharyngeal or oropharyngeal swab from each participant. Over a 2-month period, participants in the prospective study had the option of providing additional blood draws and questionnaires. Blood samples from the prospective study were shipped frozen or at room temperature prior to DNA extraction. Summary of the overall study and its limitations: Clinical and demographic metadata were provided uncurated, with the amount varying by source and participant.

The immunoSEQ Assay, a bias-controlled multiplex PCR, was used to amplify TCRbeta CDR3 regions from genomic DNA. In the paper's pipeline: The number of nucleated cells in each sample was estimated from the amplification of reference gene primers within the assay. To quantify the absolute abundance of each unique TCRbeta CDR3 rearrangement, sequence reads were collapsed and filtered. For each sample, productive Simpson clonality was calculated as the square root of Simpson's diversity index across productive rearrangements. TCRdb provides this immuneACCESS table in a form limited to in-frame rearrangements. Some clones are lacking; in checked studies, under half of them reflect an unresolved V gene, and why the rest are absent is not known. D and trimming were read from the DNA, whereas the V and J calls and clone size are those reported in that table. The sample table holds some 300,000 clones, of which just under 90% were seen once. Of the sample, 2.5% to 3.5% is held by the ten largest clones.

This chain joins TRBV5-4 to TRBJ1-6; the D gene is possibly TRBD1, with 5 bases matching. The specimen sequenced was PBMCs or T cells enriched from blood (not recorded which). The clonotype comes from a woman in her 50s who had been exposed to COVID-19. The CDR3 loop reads CASSLWGRNSPLHF. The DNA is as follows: TGTGCCAGCAGCTTGTGGGGCCGTAATTCACCCCTCCACTTT.